Listed here are 8 T cell receptor beta chains from one sample, sequenced in a study of T cells after yellow fever vaccination. Each CDR3 protein is one row after TCRdb ran MiXCR on the 5' RACE reads. The sample shows some 600,000 distinct CDR3 sequences, 12% of them seen only once. The input for sequencing was PBMCs, taken on the day of the yellow fever booster vaccination. These receptors were obtained from a man between 25 and 39 years old who received the YFV17D yellow fever vaccine.

The rearrangement joins TRBV12-3 or TRBV12-4 to TRBJ2-1; 8 bases agree with TRBD2. V was pared by 8 bases and J by 6 bases, with 12 bases of the junction left unmatched. This CDR3 has 15 residues. In nucleotides, the CDR3 is TGTGCCAGCGAGGCCAGCGGGAGTCTCTCCAATGAGCAGTTCTTC. It specifies CASEASGSLSNEQFF.

The chain recombines TRBV5-1 with TRBJ2-3; D may be TRBD2 (6 bases). Deletions cut 4 bases from V and 5 bases from J, with 14 bases between. The V gene's germline CDR1 is SGHRS and CDR2 YFSETQ. The CDR3 covers 14 residues. For the CDR3, the DNA is TGCGCCAGCAGCCTAGACATGGGAGGAGATACGCAGTATTTT. This sequence encodes CASSLDMGGDTQYF. Based on the CDR3 plus reference TRBV5-1 and TRBJ2-3, the full variable domain is KAGVTQTPRYLIKTRGQQVTLSCSPISGHRSVSWYQQTPGQGLQFLFEYFSETQRNKGNFPGRFSGRQFSNSRSEMNVSTLELGDSALYLCASSLDMGGDTQYFGPGTRLTVL.

V is TRBV5-1 and J is TRBJ2-1, with D perhaps matching TRBD1 (6 bases). The CDR3 runs 14 residues. CDR1 and CDR2 from the germline V gene are SGHRS and YFSETQ. V was shortened by 4 bases and J by 7 bases, with 15 bases between the two germline ends. The CDR3 DNA follows: TGCGCCAGCAGCGAAGGGACAAAGGGGAATGAGCAGTTCTTC. Translating it yields CASSEGTKGNEQFF.

This clonotype was seen repeatedly, ten times or more. This chain uses TRBV15 with TRBJ2-7; D unresolved. The CDR3 is 12 residues long. With 0 bases removed from V and 3 bases from J, the gap between germline ends came to 3 bases. The germline V gene has CDR1 LNHNV and CDR2 YYDKDF (reference sequence). The CDR3 DNA reads as TGTGCCACCAGCAGAGATTTCTACGAGCAGTACTTC. The encoded protein is CATSRDFYEQYF. Supplemented by reference TRBV15 and TRBJ2-7, the full variable domain reads DAMVIQNPRYQVTQFGKPVTLSCSQTLNHNVMYWYQQKSSQAPKLLFHYYDKDFNNEADTPDNFQSRRPNTSFCFLDIRSPGLGDTAMYLCATSRDFYEQYFGPGTRLTVT.

The chain couples TRBV4-2 to TRBJ2-1; 10 bases agree with TRBD1. The V segment lost 5 bases and the J segment 3 bases; nucleotides outside the gene matches: 7. The germline CDR1 and CDR2 sequences are LGHNA and YNFKEQ. The CDR3 is 16 amino acids. The CDR3 DNA follows: TGTGCCAGCAGCTACTCGACAGGGGGCGGCTACAATGAGCAGTTCTTC. As protein: CASSYSTGGGYNEQFF.

V gene TRBV20-1 combines with J gene TRBJ2-5; no firm D call. Germline values: CDR1 DFQATT, CDR2 SNEGSKA (reference sequence). V shed 0 bases and J shed 7 bases, with 12 bases lying between them. The CDR3 spans 13 residues. The CDR3 region is CSARDTAPATQYF. DNA for the CDR3: TGCAGTGCTAGAGATACAGCCCCCGCGACCCAGTACTTC.

The rearrangement links TRBV7-2 to TRBJ2-4, with TRBD2 matching over 8 bases. Germline-derived CDR1 and CDR2 are SGHTA and FQGNSA. The V segment lost 8 bases and the J segment 0 bases; nucleotides outside the gene matches: 9. CDR3 size: 16 residues. The DNA for the CDR3 is TGTGCCAGCTCCGGACTAGCCCATCTAGCCAAAAACATTCAGTACTTC. Its protein is CASSGLAHLAKNIQYF.

This chain links TRBV18 with TRBJ2-1; D possibly corresponds to TRBD1 (6 bases). This CDR3 region has 15 residues. The germline gives CDR1 KGHSH, CDR2 LQKENI. Between the trimmed V and J ends, which lost 6 bases and 3 bases, there was a span of 15 bases. CDR3: CASSEGTGIYNEQFF. The CDR3 DNA reads TGTGCCAGCTCCGAGGGAACAGGGATCTACAATGAGCAGTTCTTC.